The clone carrying this T cell receptor beta chain was detected only once. The data were obtained in a study of Ad26.COV2.S vaccination and SARS-CoV-2 variants. This table comes from immunoSEQ multiplex PCR, and its TCRdb copy is limited to in-frame clones, with some not included. The top ten clones hold 4% to 6% of a sample with fewer than 150,000 clones, approximately 90% of them seen once. The CDR3 sequence is 15 residues long. Germline V lookup: CDR1 LGHDT, CDR2 YNNKEL (reference sequence). V was clipped by 1 base and J by 0 bases, with 7 bases between them. This clonotype originated in a human donor who had recovered from COVID-19. V and J are TRBV3-1 (or the pseudogene TRBV3-2) and TRBJ1-3, with D possibly matching TRBD1 (5 bases). Sequencing was performed on peripheral blood, taken after recovery from COVID-19. This chain's CDR3 is CASSQVTASGNTIYF. In nucleotides, the CDR3 is TGTGCCAGCAGCCAAGTGACAGCCTCTGGAAACACCATATATTTT.